This TCR beta chain came from a study of Graves' ophthalmopathy and Graves' hyperthyroidism. Across the study: The study drew peripheral blood at initial diagnosis, before any treatment. Broader study findings: Clonotypes were expanded in thyroid at above 0.001 frequency, and most also appeared in blood.

Amplified TCR beta CDR3 regions were obtained using RNA transcripts as template. The library came from an HTBI-primed first-round RT-PCR and a second-round multiplex PCR. TCRdb ran MiXCR on the multiplex PCR reads and lists one entry per CDR3 protein. Here the sample spans about 210,000 distinct CDR3 sequences, approximately 28% being singletons. Trimming cost V 6 bases and J 3 bases, with 11 bases left between them. Germline CDR1 is MNHNS and CDR2 is SASEGT. The CDR3 has 14 amino acids. This clonotype appeared a few times. Antigen specificity is unknown. The sample taken for sequencing was peripheral blood. The rearrangement links TRBV6-1 to TRBJ2-2, with D uncertain. The TCR was taken from a man aged 45 to 65 with Graves' ophthalmopathy. CDR3 DNA sequence: TGTGCCAGCAGCCTAGACATCTACACCGGGGAGCTGTTTTTT. Translated, it gives CASSLDIYTGELFF.